Given below is one T cell receptor beta chain in context. Its antigen is still unknown. This sample was included in a study of OX40 agonist ivuxolimab in advanced cancers. Study summary: Partial responses were achieved by three patients: one hepatocellular carcinoma, two cutaneous melanoma. Study-wide findings and caveats: The study found that CD8+ T cells averaged more expanded clones than CD4+.

Sampling of blood occurred at baseline, cycle 4 day 1, and cycle 7 day 1. This CDR3 is 14 amino acids long. Germline V lookup: CDR1 MDHEN, CDR2 SYDVKM. Deletions cut 6 bases from V and 1 base from J, with 11 bases between. Assay: immunoSEQ multiplex PCR; the TCRdb copy retains only in-frame clones and omits some. The sample lists about 58,000 clones; 80% to 90% were seen once. Source: CD4+ or CD8+ T cells sorted from blood, taken in a trial of the OX40 agonist ivuxolimab. The receptor's source is an adult with an advanced solid tumor such as melanoma, head and neck, liver or kidney cancer. The gene calls are TRBV28 and TRBJ2-3; a possible D gene is TRBD1 (6 bases). CDR3 in amino acids: CASSQGPRTDTQYF. Written as DNA, the CDR3 is TGTGCCAGCAGCCAGGGGCCCCGCACAGATACGCAGTATTTT.